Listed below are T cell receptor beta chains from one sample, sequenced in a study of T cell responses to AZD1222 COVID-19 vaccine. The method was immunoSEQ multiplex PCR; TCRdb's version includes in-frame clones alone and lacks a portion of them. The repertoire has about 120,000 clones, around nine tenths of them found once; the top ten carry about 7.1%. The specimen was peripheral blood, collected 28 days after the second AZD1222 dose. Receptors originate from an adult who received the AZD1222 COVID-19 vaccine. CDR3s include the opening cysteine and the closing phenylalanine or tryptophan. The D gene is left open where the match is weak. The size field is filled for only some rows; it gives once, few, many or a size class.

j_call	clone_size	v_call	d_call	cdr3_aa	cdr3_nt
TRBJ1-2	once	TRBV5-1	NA	CASRPSHSTDYGYTF	TGCGCCAGCAGGCCCTCCCACTCGACAGACTATGGCTACACCTTC
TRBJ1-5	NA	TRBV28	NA	CASSLLSNQPQHF	TGTGCCAGCAGTTTGCTGAGCAATCAGCCCCAGCATTTT
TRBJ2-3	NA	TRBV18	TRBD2	CASSPGLADTDTQYF	TGTGCCAGCTCACCAGGACTAGCGGACACAGATACGCAGTATTTT
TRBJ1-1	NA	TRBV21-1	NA	CASSSRMGHTEAFF	TGTGCCAGCAGCTCTAGGATGGGTCACACTGAAGCTTTCTTT
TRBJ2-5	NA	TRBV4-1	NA	CASTPSATRETQYF	TGCGCCAGCACCCCCTCAGCTACGAGAGAGACCCAGTACTTC
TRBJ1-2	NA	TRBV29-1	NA	CSVELRGEGYTF	TGCAGCGTTGAACTGAGGGGGGAAGGCTACACCTTC
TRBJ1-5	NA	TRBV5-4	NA	CASSPEGGLGQPQHF	TGTGCCAGCAGCCCGGAGGGCGGCCTTGGTCAGCCCCAGCATTTT
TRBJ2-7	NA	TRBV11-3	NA	CASSLEGELRSEQYF	TGTGCCAGCAGCTTAGAGGGGGAGCTCCGCTCCGAGCAGTACTTC
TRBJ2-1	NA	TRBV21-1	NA	CASTTSGTDYNEQFF	TGTGCCAGCACCACCTCTGGGACTGACTACAATGAGCAGTTCTTC
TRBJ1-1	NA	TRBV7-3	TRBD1	CASSLIRQGNTEAFF	TGTGCCAGCAGCCTCATTCGACAGGGGAACACTGAAGCTTTCTTT
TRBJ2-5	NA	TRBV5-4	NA	CASSLGSRTQYF	TGTGCCAGCAGCTTGGGCAGTCGGACCCAGTACTTC
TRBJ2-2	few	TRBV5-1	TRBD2	CASSLGGTSAANTGELFF	TGCGCCAGCAGCTTGGGAGGGACTAGCGCCGCGAACACCGGGGAGCTGTTTTTT
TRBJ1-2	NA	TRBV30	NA	CAWSVGGGGYTF	TGTGCCTGGAGTGTAGGGGGGGGCGGCTACACCTTC
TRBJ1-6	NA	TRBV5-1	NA	CASSLSHLGNSPLHF	TGCGCCAGCAGCTTGTCGCACTTGGGTAATTCACCCCTCCACTTT
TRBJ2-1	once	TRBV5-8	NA	CASMRGREQFF	TGTGCCAGCATGAGGGGACGTGAGCAGTTCTTC
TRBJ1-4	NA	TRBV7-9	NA	CASSPVGGENEKLFF	TGTGCCAGCAGCCCGGTAGGAGGGGAGAATGAAAAACTGTTTTTT
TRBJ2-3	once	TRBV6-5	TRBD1	CASSYDRDSKNTQYF	TGTGCCAGCAGTTACGACAGGGACAGTAAGAATACGCAGTATTTT
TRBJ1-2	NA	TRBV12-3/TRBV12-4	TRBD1	CASSRQQGGYTF	TGTGCCAGCAGCCGTCAACAGGGGGGGTACACCTTC
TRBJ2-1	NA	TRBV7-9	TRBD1	CASSLGDRGSEQFF	TGTGCCAGCAGCTTAGGAGACAGGGGATCTGAGCAGTTCTTC
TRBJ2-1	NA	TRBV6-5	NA	CASSYEWGVNEQFF	TGTGCCAGCAGTTACGAGTGGGGAGTCAATGAGCAGTTCTTC
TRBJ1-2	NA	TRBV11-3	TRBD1	CASRGTADYGYTF	TGTGCCAGCAGGGGGACAGCGGACTATGGCTACACCTTC
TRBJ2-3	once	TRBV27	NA	CASSLAIADRMRYF	TGTGCCAGCAGTTTGGCCATAGCGGACAGGATGAGATATTTT
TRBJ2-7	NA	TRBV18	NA	CASSTASSYEQYF	TGTGCCAGCTCAACAGCCAGCTCCTACGAGCAGTACTTC
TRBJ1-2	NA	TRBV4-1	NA	CASGGDFLSYGYTF	TGCGCCAGCGGCGGGGACTTCCTTAGCTATGGCTACACCTTC
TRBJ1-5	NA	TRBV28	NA	CASSSGSNQPQHF	TGTGCCAGCAGTTCCGGTAGCAATCAGCCCCAGCATTTT
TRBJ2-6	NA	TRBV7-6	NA	CASSLEGSSGANVLTF	TGTGCCAGCAGCTTAGAGGGTAGCTCTGGGGCCAACGTCCTGACTTTC
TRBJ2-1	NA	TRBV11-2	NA	CASSSGGGEQFF	TGTGCCAGCAGTTCCGGTGGGGGTGAGCAGTTCTTC
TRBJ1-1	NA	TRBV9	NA	CASSVAPENTEAFF	TGTGCCAGCAGCGTGGCTCCGGAGAACACTGAAGCTTTCTTT
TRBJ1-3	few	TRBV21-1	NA	CASPPRDSGNTIYF	TGTGCCAGCCCCCCAAGGGACTCTGGAAACACCATATATTTT
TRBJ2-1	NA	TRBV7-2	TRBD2	CASSLMRGGHNEQFF	TGTGCCAGCAGCTTAATGCGGGGGGGCCACAATGAGCAGTTCTTC
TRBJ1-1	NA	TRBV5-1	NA	CASSPDGNTEAFF	TGCGCCAGCAGCCCGGACGGGAACACTGAAGCTTTCTTT
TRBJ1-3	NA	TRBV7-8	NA	CASSLGLQSNIYSGNTIYF	TGTGCCAGCAGCCTGGGACTGCAATCCAACATATACTCTGGAAACACCATATATTTT
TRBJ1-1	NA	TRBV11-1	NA	CASSLGPSRNTEAFF	TGTGCCAGCAGCTTAGGTCCCAGTCGAAACACTGAAGCTTTCTTT
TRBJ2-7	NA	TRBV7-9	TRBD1	CASSSPGTGTGEQYF	TGTGCCAGCAGCTCTCCCGGGACAGGGACCGGAGAGCAGTACTTC
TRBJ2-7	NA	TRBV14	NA	CASSQDGDSYEQYF	TGTGCCAGCAGCCAAGACGGGGATTCCTACGAGCAGTACTTC
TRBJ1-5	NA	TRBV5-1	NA	CASSLGTVSSNQPQHF	TGCGCCAGCAGCTTGGGGACGGTCTCTAGCAATCAGCCCCAGCATTTT
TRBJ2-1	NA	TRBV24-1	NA	CATSDGGANYNEQFF	TGTGCCACCAGTGATGGGGGGGCCAATTACAATGAGCAGTTCTTC
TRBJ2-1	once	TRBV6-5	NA	CASSQGGTQQFF	TGTGCCAGCAGCCAGGGGGGGACCCAGCAGTTCTTC